The clone carrying this T cell receptor beta chain was seen only a few times. Antigen unknown. The ends were cut back, 4 bases at V and 0 bases at J, with 10 bases in the middle. Germline V gives CDR1 MNHEY, CDR2 SMNVEV (reference sequence). There are 15 residues in the CDR3. The data stem from a study of T cells in Graves' hyperthyroidism and ophthalmopathy. Study conclusions and caveats: Median prediction lead before ophthalmopathy onset was around 7 months with the model. Blood shared most expanded thyroid clonotypes above 0.001.

Newly diagnosed patients aged 18 to 65 had hyperthyroidism of under 2 months' duration. At first hyperthyroidism diagnosis, before any ophthalmopathy symptoms, the blood sample was collected. TCR beta CDR3 regions were amplified from RNA transcripts. During a first-round RT-PCR of the TCR CDR3, the HTBI primer set was used. TCRdb re-called the multiplex PCR reads with MiXCR, one entry per CDR3 protein. Among around 380,000 distinct CDR3 sequences listed, around an eighth were seen once. This chain connects TRBV27 to TRBJ2-4; no reliable D call. The sequencing input was blood. The sequence came from a man aged 25-40 years with Graves' hyperthyroidism that later progressed to Graves' ophthalmopathy. The CDR3 nucleotides read TGTGCCAGCAGTTCCCCGACCGGAGCCAAAAACATTCAGTACTTC. Its translation is CASSSPTGAKNIQYF.